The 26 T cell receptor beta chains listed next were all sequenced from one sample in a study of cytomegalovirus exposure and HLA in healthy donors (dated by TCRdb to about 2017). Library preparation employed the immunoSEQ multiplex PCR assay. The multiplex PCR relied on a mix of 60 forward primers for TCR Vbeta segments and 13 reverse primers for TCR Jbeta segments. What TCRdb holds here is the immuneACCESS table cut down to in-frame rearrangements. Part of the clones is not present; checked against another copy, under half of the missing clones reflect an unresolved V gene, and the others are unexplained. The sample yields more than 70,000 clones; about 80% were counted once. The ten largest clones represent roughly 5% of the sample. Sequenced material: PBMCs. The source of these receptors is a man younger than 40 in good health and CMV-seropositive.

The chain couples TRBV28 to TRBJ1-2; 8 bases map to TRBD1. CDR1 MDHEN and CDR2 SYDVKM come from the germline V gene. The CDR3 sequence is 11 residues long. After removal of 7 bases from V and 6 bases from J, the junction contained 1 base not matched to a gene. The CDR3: CASTGGDGYTF. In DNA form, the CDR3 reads TGTGCCAGCACAGGGGGCGATGGCTACACCTTC.

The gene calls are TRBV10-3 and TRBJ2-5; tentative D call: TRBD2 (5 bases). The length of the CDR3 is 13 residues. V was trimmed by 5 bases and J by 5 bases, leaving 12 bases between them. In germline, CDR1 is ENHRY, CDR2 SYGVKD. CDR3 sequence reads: CAISLTSGETQYF. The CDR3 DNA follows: TGTGCCATCAGTTTAACTAGTGGGGAGACCCAGTACTTC.

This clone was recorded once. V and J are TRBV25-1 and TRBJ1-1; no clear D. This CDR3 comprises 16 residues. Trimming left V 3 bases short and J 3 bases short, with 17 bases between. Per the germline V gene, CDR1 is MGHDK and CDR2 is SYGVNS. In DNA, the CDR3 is TGTGCCAGCAGTGAGGGAGGCAGGTTGACGGACACTGAAGCTTTCTTT. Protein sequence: CASSEGGRLTDTEAFF. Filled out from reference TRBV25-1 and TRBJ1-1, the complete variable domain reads EADIYQTPRYLVIGTGKKITLECSQTMGHDKMYWYQQDPGMELHLIHYSYGVNSTEKGDLSSESTVSRIRTEHFPLTLESARPSHTSQYLCASSEGGRLTDTEAFFGQGTRLTVV.

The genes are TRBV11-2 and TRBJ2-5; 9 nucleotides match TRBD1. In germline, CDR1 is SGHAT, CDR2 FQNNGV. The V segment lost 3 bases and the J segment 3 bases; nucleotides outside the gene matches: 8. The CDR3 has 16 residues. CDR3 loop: CASSFGTGMGEETQYF. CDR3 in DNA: TGTGCCAGCAGCTTTGGGACAGGGATGGGAGAAGAGACCCAGTACTTC.

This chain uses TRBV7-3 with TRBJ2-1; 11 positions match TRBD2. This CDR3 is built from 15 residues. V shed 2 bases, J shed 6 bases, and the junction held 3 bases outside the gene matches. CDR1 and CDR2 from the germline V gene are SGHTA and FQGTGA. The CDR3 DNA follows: TGTGCCAGCAGCTTACTCGGGACTAGCGGCAATGAGCAGTTCTTC. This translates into CASSLLGTSGNEQFF.

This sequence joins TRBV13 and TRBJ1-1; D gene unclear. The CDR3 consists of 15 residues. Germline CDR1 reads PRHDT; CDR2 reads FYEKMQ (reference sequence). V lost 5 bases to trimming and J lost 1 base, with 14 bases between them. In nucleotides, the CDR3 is TGTGCCAGCAGCACACGCGCGGGAACGAACACTGAAGCTTTCTTT. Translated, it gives CASSTRAGTNTEAFF.

In nucleotides, the CDR3 is TGCAGTGCCCCCGGGGGAGAAAAACTGTTTTTT. Amino acids: CSAPGGEKLFF. The genes are TRBV20-1 and TRBJ1-4; perhaps TRBD1 as D (5 bases). Germline V gene sequence: CDR1 DFQATT, CDR2 SNEGSKA (reference sequence). The CDR3 sequence is 11 residues long. V was shortened by 6 bases and J by 8 bases, with 10 bases between the two germline ends.

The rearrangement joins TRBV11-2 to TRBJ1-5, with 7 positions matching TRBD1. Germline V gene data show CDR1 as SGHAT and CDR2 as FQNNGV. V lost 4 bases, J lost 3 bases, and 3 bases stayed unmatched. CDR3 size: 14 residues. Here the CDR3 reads CASSSTGYNQPQHF. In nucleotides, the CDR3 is TGTGCCAGCAGCTCGACAGGGTACAATCAGCCCCAGCATTTT.

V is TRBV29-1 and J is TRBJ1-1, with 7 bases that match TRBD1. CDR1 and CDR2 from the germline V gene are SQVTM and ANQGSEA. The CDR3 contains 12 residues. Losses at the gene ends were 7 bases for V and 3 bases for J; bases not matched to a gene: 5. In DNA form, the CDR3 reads TGCAGCGCCTCGACAGGGTACACTGAAGCTTTCTTT. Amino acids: CSASTGYTEAFF.

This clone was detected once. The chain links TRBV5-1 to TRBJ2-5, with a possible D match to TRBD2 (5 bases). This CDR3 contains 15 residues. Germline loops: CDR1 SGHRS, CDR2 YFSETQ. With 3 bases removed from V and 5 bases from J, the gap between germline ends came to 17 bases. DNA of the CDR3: TGCGCCAGCAGCTGGGGTAGACACCGAGGGGAGACCCAGTACTTC. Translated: CASSWGRHRGETQYF. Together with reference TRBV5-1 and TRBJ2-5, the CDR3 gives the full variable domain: KAGVTQTPRYLIKTRGQQVTLSCSPISGHRSVSWYQQTPGQGLQFLFEYFSETQRNKGNFPGRFSGRQFSNSRSEMNVSTLELGDSALYLCASSWGRHRGETQYFGPGTRLLVL.

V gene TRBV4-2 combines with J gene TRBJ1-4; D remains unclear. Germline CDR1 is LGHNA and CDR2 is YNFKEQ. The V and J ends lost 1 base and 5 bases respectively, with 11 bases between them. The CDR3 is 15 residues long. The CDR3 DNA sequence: TGTGCCAGCAGCCAAGGAACCGGGGAAAATGAAAAACTGTTTTTT. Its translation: CASSQGTGENEKLFF.

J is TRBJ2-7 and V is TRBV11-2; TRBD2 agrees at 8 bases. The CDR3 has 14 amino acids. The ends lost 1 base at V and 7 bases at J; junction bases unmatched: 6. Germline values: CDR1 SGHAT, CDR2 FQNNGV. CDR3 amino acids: CASSLVTSDWEQYV. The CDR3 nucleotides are TGTGCCAGCAGCTTAGTGACTAGCGACTGGGAGCAGTACGTC.

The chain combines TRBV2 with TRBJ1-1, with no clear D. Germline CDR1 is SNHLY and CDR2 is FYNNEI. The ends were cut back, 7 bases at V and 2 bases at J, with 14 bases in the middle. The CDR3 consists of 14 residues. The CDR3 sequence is CASKMRSSNTEAFF. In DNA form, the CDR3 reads TGTGCCAGCAAGATGAGGAGTTCCAACACTGAAGCTTTCTTT.

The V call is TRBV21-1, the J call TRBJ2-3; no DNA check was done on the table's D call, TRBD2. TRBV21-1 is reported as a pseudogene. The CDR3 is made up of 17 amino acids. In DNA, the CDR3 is TGTGCCAGCAGCAAAGCGCTCCAGGGAGGAGACACAGATACGCAGTATTTT. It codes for CASSKALQGGDTDTQYF.

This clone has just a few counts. DNA of the CDR3: TGTGCCAGCAGCTCTGGACTAGCGGGATCCCAGGAGACCCAGTACTTC. This codes for CASSSGLAGSQETQYF. The chain joins TRBV7-2 to TRBJ2-5; 12 nucleotides match TRBD2. The CDR3 contains 16 residues. Trimming took 4 bases from V and 5 from J; bases not matched to a gene: 8. Germline CDR1 SGHTA, CDR2 FQGNSA.

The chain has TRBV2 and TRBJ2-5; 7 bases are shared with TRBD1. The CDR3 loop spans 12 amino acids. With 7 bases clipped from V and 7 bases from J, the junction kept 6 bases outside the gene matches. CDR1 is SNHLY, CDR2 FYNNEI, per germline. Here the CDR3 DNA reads TGTGCCAGCATGGGCCAGGGGGTGACCCAGTACTTC. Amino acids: CASMGQGVTQYF.

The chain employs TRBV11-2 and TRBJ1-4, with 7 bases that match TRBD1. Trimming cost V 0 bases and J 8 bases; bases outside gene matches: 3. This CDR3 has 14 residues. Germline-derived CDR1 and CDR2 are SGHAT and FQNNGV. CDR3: CASSLDIQGEKLFF. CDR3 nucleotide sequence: TGTGCCAGCAGCTTAGATATACAGGGGGAAAAACTGTTTTTT.

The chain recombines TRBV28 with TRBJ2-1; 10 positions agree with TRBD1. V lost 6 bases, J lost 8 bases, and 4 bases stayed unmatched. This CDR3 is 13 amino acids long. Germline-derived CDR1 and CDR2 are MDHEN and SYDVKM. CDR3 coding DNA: TGTGCCAGCAGACGACAGGGGGCATATGAGCAGTTCTTC. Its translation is CASRRQGAYEQFF.

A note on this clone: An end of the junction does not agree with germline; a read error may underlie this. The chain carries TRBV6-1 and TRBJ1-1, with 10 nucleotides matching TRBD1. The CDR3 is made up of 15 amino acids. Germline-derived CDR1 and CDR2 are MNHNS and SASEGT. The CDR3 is CASREGTGVRTEAFF. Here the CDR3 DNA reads TGTGCCAGCAGGGAAGGGACAGGGGTAAGAACTGAAGCTTTCTTT.

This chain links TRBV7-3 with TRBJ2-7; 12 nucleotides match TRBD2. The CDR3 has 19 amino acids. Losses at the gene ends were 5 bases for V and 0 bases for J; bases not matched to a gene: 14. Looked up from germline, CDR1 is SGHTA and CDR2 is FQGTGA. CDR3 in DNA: TGTGCCAGCAGCACTCGACTAGCGGGGGACTTCCCGAGCTCCTACGAGCAGTACGTC. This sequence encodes CASSTRLAGDFPSSYEQYV.

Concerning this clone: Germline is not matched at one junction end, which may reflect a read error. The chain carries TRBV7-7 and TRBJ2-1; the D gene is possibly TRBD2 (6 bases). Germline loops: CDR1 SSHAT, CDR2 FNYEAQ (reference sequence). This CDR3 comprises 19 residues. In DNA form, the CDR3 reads TGTGCTAGCAGCTTAGGTCTAGCGTCGGAAATAGCCTCTCCCAATGAGCAGTTCTTC. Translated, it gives CASSLGLASEIASPNEQFF.

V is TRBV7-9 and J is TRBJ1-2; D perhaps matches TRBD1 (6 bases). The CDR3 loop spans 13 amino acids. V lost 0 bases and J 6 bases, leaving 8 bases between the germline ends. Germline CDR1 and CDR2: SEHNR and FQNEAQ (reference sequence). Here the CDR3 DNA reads TGTGCCAGCAGCTTAGCAGGGGGTGATGGCTACACCTTC. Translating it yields CASSLAGGDGYTF.

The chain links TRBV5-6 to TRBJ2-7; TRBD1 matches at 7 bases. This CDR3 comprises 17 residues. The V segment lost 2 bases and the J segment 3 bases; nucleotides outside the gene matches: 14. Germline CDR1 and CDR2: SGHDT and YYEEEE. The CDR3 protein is CASSLRGLLTLRYEQYV. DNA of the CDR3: TGTGCCAGCAGCTTAAGGGGGCTTCTTACCTTACGCTACGAGCAGTACGTC.

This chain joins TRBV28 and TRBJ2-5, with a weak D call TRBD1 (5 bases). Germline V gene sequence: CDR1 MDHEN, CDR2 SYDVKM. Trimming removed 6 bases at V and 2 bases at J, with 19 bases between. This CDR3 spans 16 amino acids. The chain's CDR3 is CASSFAQGLSQETQYF. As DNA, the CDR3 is TGTGCCAGCAGCTTTGCCCAGGGCCTGTCACAAGAGACCCAGTACTTC.

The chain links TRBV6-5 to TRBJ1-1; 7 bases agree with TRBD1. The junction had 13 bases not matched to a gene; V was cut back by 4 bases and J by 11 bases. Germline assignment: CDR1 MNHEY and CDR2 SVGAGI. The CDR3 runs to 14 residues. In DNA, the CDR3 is TGTGCCAGCAGTTCCGAAGACAGGGCGCGGTTGGCTTTCTTT. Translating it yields CASSSEDRARLAFF.

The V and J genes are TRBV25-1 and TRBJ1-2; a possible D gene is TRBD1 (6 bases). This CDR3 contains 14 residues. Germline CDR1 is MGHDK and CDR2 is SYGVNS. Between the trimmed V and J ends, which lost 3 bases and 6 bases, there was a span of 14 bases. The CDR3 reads CASSDTPTGNGYTF. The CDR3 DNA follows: TGTGCCAGCAGTGATACCCCCACAGGGAATGGCTACACCTTC.